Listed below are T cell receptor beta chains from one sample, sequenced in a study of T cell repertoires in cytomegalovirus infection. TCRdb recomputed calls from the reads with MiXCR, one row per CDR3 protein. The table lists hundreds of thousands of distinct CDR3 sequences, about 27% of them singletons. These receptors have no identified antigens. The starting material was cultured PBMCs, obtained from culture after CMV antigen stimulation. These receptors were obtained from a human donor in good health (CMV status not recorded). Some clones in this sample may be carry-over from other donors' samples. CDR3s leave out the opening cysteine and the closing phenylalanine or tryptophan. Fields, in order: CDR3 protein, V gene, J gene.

cdr3_aa: ASSPVGGRADT
v_call: TRBV27
j_call: TRBJ1-2

cdr3_aa: ASSPGTVSQPQH
v_call: TRBV5-1
j_call: TRBJ1-5

cdr3_aa: SARDDGGTEAF
v_call: TRBV20-1
j_call: TRBJ1-1

cdr3_aa: ASSPWDAALFAAF
v_call: TRBV7-6
j_call: TRBJ1-1

cdr3_aa: ASSTRENSGREQY
v_call: TRBV7-2
j_call: TRBJ2-7

cdr3_aa: ASSLTGPDTQY
v_call: TRBV7-3
j_call: TRBJ2-3

cdr3_aa: ASSLEAGLGNEQF
v_call: TRBV7-7
j_call: TRBJ2-1

cdr3_aa: ASSPSGSPPYEQY
v_call: TRBV27
j_call: TRBJ2-7

cdr3_aa: ASSPSGDSYNEQF
v_call: TRBV11-2
j_call: TRBJ2-1

cdr3_aa: ATIIDRYYEQY
v_call: TRBV6-1
j_call: TRBJ2-7

cdr3_aa: ATSRGQGTSQETQY
v_call: TRBV15
j_call: TRBJ2-5

cdr3_aa: ASSQLVTGKSGYEQY
v_call: TRBV7-6
j_call: TRBJ2-7

cdr3_aa: ASSAQTGYEQY
v_call: TRBV5-4
j_call: TRBJ2-7

cdr3_aa: ASSKGTSGDEQF
v_call: TRBV7-3
j_call: TRBJ2-1

cdr3_aa: ASSLLTSSRQETQY
v_call: TRBV28
j_call: TRBJ2-5

cdr3_aa: ASSLAHGLMSSYEQY
v_call: TRBV12-3/TRBV12-4
j_call: TRBJ2-7

cdr3_aa: ASSLVASGLHNEQF
v_call: TRBV7-3
j_call: TRBJ2-1

cdr3_aa: ASAPRTEGNTIY
v_call: TRBV7-2
j_call: TRBJ1-3

cdr3_aa: ASSIRLSGANVLT
v_call: TRBV19
j_call: TRBJ2-6

cdr3_aa: AISESQTGWYNEQF
v_call: TRBV10-3
j_call: TRBJ2-1

cdr3_aa: ASRPGTAQEPNYGYT
v_call: TRBV12-3/TRBV12-4
j_call: TRBJ1-2

cdr3_aa: ASSYGQGNSPLH
v_call: TRBV6-5
j_call: TRBJ1-6

cdr3_aa: ASSPSGDSGNTIY
v_call: TRBV7-9
j_call: TRBJ1-3

cdr3_aa: SAPMRENYGYT
v_call: TRBV20-1
j_call: TRBJ1-2

cdr3_aa: ASSLRTESPTGELF
v_call: TRBV7-9
j_call: TRBJ2-2

cdr3_aa: ASSLERTSSYNEQF
v_call: TRBV12-3/TRBV12-4
j_call: TRBJ2-1

cdr3_aa: ASSEGGLAEKLF
v_call: TRBV2
j_call: TRBJ1-4

cdr3_aa: ASSSSATGAWSLRYT
v_call: TRBV27
j_call: TRBJ1-2

cdr3_aa: SASTSAHYNEQF
v_call: TRBV20-1
j_call: TRBJ2-1

cdr3_aa: ASSYTRDYEQY
v_call: TRBV6-5
j_call: TRBJ2-7

cdr3_aa: ATSRDFGRNLGGGQF
v_call: TRBV15
j_call: TRBJ2-1

cdr3_aa: ASSPSGEKLF
v_call: TRBV7-2
j_call: TRBJ1-4

cdr3_aa: ASSPNHLNSPLH
v_call: TRBV6-1
j_call: TRBJ1-6

cdr3_aa: ASSPWTRLNTEAF
v_call: TRBV9
j_call: TRBJ1-1

cdr3_aa: ASSFLGAGTAYSYEQY
v_call: TRBV12-3/TRBV12-4
j_call: TRBJ2-7

cdr3_aa: ASSMLLLAGASNEQF
v_call: TRBV19
j_call: TRBJ2-1

cdr3_aa: ASSLGGNTYNEQF
v_call: TRBV5-1
j_call: TRBJ2-1

cdr3_aa: ASSLYRGRDTEAF
v_call: TRBV7-6
j_call: TRBJ1-1

cdr3_aa: ASSQEDSTSANEQF
v_call: TRBV4-2
j_call: TRBJ2-1

cdr3_aa: ASSPRDTDNEQF
v_call: TRBV18
j_call: TRBJ2-1

cdr3_aa: ASSTGPQLISSYEQY
v_call: TRBV5-6
j_call: TRBJ2-7

cdr3_aa: ASSPEGGRSH
v_call: TRBV6-1
j_call: TRBJ2-7

cdr3_aa: ASSTTDGGNEQY
v_call: TRBV6-5
j_call: TRBJ2-7

cdr3_aa: ASSSGIGGVRNTIY
v_call: TRBV7-9
j_call: TRBJ1-3

cdr3_aa: ASSLWTGGNTGELF
v_call: TRBV12-3/TRBV12-4
j_call: TRBJ2-2

cdr3_aa: ASTPHGGEAF
v_call: TRBV6-5
j_call: TRBJ1-1

cdr3_aa: ASSLRAREETQY
v_call: TRBV7-6
j_call: TRBJ2-5

cdr3_aa: ASSQRTNSPLH
v_call: TRBV7-3
j_call: TRBJ1-6

cdr3_aa: ASSHRGTEAF
v_call: TRBV11-2
j_call: TRBJ1-1

cdr3_aa: ASSPGNPGQPQH
v_call: TRBV7-6
j_call: TRBJ1-5

cdr3_aa: ASSLGRSANQPQH
v_call: TRBV5-6
j_call: TRBJ1-5

cdr3_aa: ASSLLTGGAVDTQY
v_call: TRBV11-2
j_call: TRBJ2-3

cdr3_aa: ASSPQDSRNEQY
v_call: TRBV7-7
j_call: TRBJ2-7

cdr3_aa: ASSGSRNIQY
v_call: TRBV11-2
j_call: TRBJ2-4

cdr3_aa: SASASGAETQY
v_call: TRBV20-1
j_call: TRBJ2-5

cdr3_aa: TLRGIGTEAF
v_call: TRBV20-1
j_call: TRBJ1-1

cdr3_aa: ASSLTGGAFIGNQPQH
v_call: TRBV7-9
j_call: TRBJ1-5

cdr3_aa: ASSFSGINSNEQF
v_call: TRBV7-3
j_call: TRBJ2-1

cdr3_aa: ASSRRGGGNTEAF
v_call: TRBV12-3/TRBV12-4
j_call: TRBJ1-1

cdr3_aa: ASSVTVGWGNEQF
v_call: TRBV19
j_call: TRBJ2-1